The present entry profiles one T cell receptor beta chain with its context. Other DNA sequences in this sample translate to the same CDR3. This record belongs to a study of long-term antiretroviral therapy in people with HIV. Sequencing relied on immunoSEQ assay v3.0, run at survey level. Assay: immunoSEQ multiplex PCR; the TCRdb copy retains only in-frame clones and omits some. Among 20,000 to 25,000 clones listed, about 76% were seen once. This receptor was obtained from a man in his forties with HIV. The sequencing used unsorted PBMCs, collected 0.1 years before starting antiretroviral therapy.

The CDR3 protein is CASSPGTGRDTQYF. As DNA, the CDR3 is TGCGCCAGCAGCCCCGGGACAGGGCGGGATACGCAGTATTTT. The chain recombines TRBV5-1 with TRBJ2-3; 9 bases fit TRBD1. This CDR3 is 14 amino acids long. Germline CDR1 reads SGHRS; CDR2 reads YFSETQ. V lost 4 bases, J lost 6 bases, and 6 bases stayed unmatched.